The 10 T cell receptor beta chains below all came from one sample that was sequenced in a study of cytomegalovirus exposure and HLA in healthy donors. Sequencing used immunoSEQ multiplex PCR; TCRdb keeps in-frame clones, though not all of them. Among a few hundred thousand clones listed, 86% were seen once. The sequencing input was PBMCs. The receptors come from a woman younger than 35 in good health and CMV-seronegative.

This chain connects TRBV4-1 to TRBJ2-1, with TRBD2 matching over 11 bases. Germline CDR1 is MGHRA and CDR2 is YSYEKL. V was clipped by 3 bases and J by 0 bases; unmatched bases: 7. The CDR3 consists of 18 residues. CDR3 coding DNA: TGCGCCAGCAGCCACACAATTAGCGGGGGGGCCTCCTACAATGAGCAGTTCTTC. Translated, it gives CASSHTISGGASYNEQFF.

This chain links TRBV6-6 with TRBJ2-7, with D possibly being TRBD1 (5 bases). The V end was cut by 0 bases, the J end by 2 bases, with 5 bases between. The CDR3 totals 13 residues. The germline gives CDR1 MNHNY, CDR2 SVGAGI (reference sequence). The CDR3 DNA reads TGTGCCAGCAGTTACTCGACAGCCTACGAGCAGTACTTC. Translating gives CASSYSTAYEQYF.

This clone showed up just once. The CDR3 DNA sequence: TGTGCCAGCAGTTTCTACCTACAGGGGGCTGGGGAGGAGGATGAGCAGTTCTTC. This codes for CASSFYLQGAGEEDEQFF. V and J are TRBV28 and TRBJ2-1; TRBD1 aligns across 9 bases. The CDR3 is made up of 18 amino acids. With V trimmed by 3 bases and J by 8 bases, 17 bases remained unmatched. The germline V gene encodes CDR1 MDHEN and CDR2 SYDVKM.

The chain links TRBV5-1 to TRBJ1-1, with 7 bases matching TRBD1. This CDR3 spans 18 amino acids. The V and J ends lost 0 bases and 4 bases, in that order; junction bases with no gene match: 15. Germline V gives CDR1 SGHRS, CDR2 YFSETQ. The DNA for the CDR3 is TGCGCCAGCAGCTTGGGACCCCGTGGGTCAGGGGGGTTCACTGAAGCTTTCTTT. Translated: CASSLGPRGSGGFTEAFF.

CDR3 protein: CAIRGDSGQETQYF. The CDR3, as DNA: TGTGCCATCAGGGGGGACAGTGGCCAAGAGACCCAGTACTTC. The J gene is TRBJ2-5, the V gene TRBV10-3; 7 nucleotides agree with TRBD1. V trimming: 6 bases; J trimming: 1 base; junction bases outside the gene matches: 5. This CDR3 has 14 residues. Germline values: CDR1 ENHRY, CDR2 SYGVKD.

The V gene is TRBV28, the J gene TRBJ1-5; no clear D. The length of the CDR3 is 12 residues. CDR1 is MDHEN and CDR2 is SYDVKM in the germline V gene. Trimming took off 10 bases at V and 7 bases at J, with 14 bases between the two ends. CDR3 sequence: CATRVLHQPQHF. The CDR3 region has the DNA TGTGCCACCCGCGTTCTCCACCAGCCCCAGCATTTT.

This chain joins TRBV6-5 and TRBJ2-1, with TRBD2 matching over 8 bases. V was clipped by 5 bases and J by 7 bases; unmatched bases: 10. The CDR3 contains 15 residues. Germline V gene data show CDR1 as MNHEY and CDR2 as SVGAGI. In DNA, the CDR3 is TGTGCCAGCAGTCCACCCGGGAGGGGAGGAAATGAGCAGTTCTTC. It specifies CASSPPGRGGNEQFF.

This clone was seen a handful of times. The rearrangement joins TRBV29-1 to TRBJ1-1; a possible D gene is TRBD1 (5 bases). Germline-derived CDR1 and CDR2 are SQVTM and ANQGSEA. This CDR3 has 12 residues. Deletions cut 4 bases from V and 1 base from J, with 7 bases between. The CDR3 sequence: CSVGQPNTEAFF. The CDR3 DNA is TGCAGCGTTGGACAGCCGAACACTGAAGCTTTCTTT.

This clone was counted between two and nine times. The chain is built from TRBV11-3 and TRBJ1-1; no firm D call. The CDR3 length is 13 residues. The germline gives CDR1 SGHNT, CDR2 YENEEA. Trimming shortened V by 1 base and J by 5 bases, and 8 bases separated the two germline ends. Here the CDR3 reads CASSLAPGTEAFF. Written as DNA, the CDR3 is TGTGCCAGCAGCTTAGCACCGGGTACTGAAGCTTTCTTT.

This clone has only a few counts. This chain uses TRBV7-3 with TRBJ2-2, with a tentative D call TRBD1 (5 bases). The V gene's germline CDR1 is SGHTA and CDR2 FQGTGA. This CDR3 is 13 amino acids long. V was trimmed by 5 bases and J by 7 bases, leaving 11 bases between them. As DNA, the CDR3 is TGTGCCAGCAGCCCACGGCAGGGCGGGGAGCTGTTTTTT. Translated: CASSPRQGGELFF. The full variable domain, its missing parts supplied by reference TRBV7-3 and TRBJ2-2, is GAGVSQTPSNKVTEKGKYVELRCDPISGHTALYWYRQSLGQGPEFLIYFQGTGAADDSGLPNDRFFAVRPEGSVSTLKIQRTERGDSAVYLCASSPRQGGELFFGEGSRLTVL.